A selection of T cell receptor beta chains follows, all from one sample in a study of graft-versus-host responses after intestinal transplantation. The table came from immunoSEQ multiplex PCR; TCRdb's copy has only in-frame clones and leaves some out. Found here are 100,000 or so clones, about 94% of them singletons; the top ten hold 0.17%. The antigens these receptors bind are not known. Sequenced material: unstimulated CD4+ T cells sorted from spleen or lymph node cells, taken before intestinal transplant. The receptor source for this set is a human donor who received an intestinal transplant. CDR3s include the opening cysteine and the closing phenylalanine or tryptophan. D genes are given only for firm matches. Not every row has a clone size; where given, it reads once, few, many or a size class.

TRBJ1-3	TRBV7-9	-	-	TGTGCCAGCAGCCCAACGGTTCCTGGAAACACCATATATTTT	CASSPTVPGNTIYF
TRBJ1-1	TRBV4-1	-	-	TGCGCCAGCAGCCCTAAATTGAACACTGAAGCTTTCTTT	CASSPKLNTEAFF
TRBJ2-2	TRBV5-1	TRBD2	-	TGCGCCAGCAGCTTCGAGGGAGGGCCTCCCGGGGAGCTGTTTTTT	CASSFEGGPPGELFF
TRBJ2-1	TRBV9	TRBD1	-	TGTGCCAGCAGCCCAAGGACAGGAGGTTACAATGAGCAGTTCTTC	CASSPRTGGYNEQFF
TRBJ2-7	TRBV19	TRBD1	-	TGTGCCAGTAGTAAACAGGGGTTCTCCTACGAGCAGTACTTC	CASSKQGFSYEQYF
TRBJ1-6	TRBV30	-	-	TGTGCCTGGAGTGTAGTTAGGGAGCGTTCACCCCTCCACTTT	CAWSVVRERSPLHF
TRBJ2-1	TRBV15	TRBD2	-	TGTGCCACCAGCAGAGGGGGACTAGCGGGAGGTGTCTCCTACAATGAGCAGTTCTTC	CATSRGGLAGGVSYNEQFF
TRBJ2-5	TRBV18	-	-	TGTGCCAGCTCACCCCTCGGACAGATAGAGACCCAGTACTTC	CASSPLGQIETQYF
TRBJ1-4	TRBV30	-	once	TGTGCCTGGAGTGTCACAGAAACAACTAATGAAAAACTGTTTTTT	CAWSVTETTNEKLFF
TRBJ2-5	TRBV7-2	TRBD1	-	TGTGCCAGCAGCTTAGGTTGGGGGACAGACCAAGAGACCCAGTACTTC	CASSLGWGTDQETQYF
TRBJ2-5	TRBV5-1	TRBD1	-	TGCGCCAGCAGCTCGACAGGGATGCGTGGTGAGACCCAGTACTTC	CASSSTGMRGETQYF
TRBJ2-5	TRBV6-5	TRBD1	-	TGTGCCAGCAGTCGGGACAGACTTCAAGAGACCCAGTACTTC	CASSRDRLQETQYF
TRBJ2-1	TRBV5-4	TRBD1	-	TGTGCCAGCACCCTGGACAGGGCGAGCTCCTACAATGAGCAGTTCTTC	CASTLDRASSYNEQFF
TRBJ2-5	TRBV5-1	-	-	TGCGCCAGCAGCTTGAGTCTACAGTTGGTTATGGAGACCCAGTACTTC	CASSLSLQLVMETQYF
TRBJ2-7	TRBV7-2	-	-	TGTGCCAGCAGCTTACGCGGGGGCCTGATATACGAGCAGTACTTC	CASSLRGGLIYEQYF
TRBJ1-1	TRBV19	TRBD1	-	TGTGCCAGTAGTCAACCCCGACAGGGGAGGACTGAAGCTTTCTTT	CASSQPRQGRTEAFF
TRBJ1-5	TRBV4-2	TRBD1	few	TGTGCCAGCAGTCGGGACAGGGGATCAGATCAGCCCCAGCATTTT	CASSRDRGSDQPQHF
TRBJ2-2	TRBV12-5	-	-	TGTGCTAGTGGTTTGCCCGCCGGGGAGCTGTTTTTT	CASGLPAGELFF
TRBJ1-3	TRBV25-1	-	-	TGTGCCAGCAGCCTGGGGGCGCAGACTGGAAACACCATATATTTT	CASSLGAQTGNTIYF
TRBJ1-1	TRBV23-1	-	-	TGCGCCAGCAGTCAATCCTCGAGGCCAGGGCCGTCCAACACTGAAGCTTTCTTT	CASSQSSRPGPSNTEAFF
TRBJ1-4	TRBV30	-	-	TGTGCCTGGAGTCCTGGGGAGGGTCAAAAACTGTTTTTT	CAWSPGEGQKLFF
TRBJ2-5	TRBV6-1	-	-	TGTGCCAGCAGTGAAGGTCCGGGGGTAGGGCAAGAGACCCAGTACTTC	CASSEGPGVGQETQYF
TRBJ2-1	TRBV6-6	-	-	TGTGCCAGCAGTCGAGACAGGGACTCTGAGCAGTTCTTC	CASSRDRDSEQFF
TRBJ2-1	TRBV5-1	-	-	TGCGCCAGCAGCCCGGAGCAGGGAGGTGAGCAGTTCTTC	CASSPEQGGEQFF
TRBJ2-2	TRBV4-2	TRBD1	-	TGTGCCAGCAGCCAAGAACAAGTCTGGACAGGGAACACCGGGGAGCTGTTTTTT	CASSQEQVWTGNTGELFF
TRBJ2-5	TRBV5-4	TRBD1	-	TGTGCCAGCAGCTTGGCACCAGGGGGACAAGAGACCCAGTACTTC	CASSLAPGGQETQYF
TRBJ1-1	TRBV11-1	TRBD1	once	TGTGCCAGCTCGACAGGGGGCAAGAACACTGAAGCTTTCTTT	CASSTGGKNTEAFF
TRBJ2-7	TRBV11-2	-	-	TGTGCCAGCAGCTTCCGGTCAGGGGACATTGCCTACGAGCAGTACTTC	CASSFRSGDIAYEQYF
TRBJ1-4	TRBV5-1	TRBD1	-	TGCGCCAGCAGCTGGACAGGGGGGGTTGAGGAAAAACTGTTTTTT	CASSWTGGVEEKLFF
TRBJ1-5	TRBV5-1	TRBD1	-	TGCGCCAGCAGCTTGGATGGGACAGGGGTGCAGCCCCAGCATTTT	CASSLDGTGVQPQHF
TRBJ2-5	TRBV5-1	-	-	TGCGCCAGCAGCGCCGGACAGCAAGAGACCCAGTACTTC	CASSAGQQETQYF
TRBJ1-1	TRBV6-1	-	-	TGTGCCAGCAGCTCTACTACAGGGTCCACTGAAGCTTTCTTT	CASSSTTGSTEAFF
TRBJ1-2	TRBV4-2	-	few	TGTGCCAGCAGCCAAGATTTGGAGAATGGCTACACCTTC	CASSQDLENGYTF
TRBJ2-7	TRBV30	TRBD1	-	TGTGCCTGGAGCCCCGGGACAGGGAGCTACGAGCAGTACTTC	CAWSPGTGSYEQYF
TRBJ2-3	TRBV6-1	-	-	TGTGCCAGCAGTGAAGGATCCGGCGGGTCTAGCACAGATACGCAGTATTTT	CASSEGSGGSSTDTQYF
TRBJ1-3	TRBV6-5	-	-	TGTGCCAGCAGTTACTCGCGTAGCGAAGGCACCATATATTTT	CASSYSRSEGTIYF
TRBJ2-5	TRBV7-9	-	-	TGTGCCAGCGGCCATACCGGGGTTGGGGAGACCCAGTACTTC	CASGHTGVGETQYF
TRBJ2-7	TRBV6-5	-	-	TGTGCCAGCAGTTACTCGGCGGGCGACTCCTACGAGCAGTACTTC	CASSYSAGDSYEQYF
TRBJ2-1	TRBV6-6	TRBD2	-	TGTGCCAGCAGTTACCTAGCGGGCAATGAGCAGTTCTTC	CASSYLAGNEQFF
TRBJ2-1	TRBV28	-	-	TGTGCCAGCAGTTTAGGGTGGAACGGGGAATACAATGAGCAGTTCTTC	CASSLGWNGEYNEQFF
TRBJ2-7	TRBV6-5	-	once	TGTGCCAGCAGGAGGACACAGAACTACGAGCAGTACTTC	CASRRTQNYEQYF
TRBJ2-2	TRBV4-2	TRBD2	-	TGTGCCAGCAGCCAAGTGGAGCTAGCGGGGACCGGGGAGCTGTTTTTT	CASSQVELAGTGELFF
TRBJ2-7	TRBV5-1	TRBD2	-	TGCGCCAGCAGCTTCTTGGCGGGAGGGCCGGTGGAGCAGTACTTC	CASSFLAGGPVEQYF
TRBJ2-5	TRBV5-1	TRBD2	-	TGCGCCAGCAGCTTGCGGGAGGCGGGGGAGACCCAGTACTTC	CASSLREAGETQYF
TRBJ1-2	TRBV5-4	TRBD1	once	TGTGCCAGCAGCACAGACAGGGGGGTCTATGGCTACACCTTC	CASSTDRGVYGYTF
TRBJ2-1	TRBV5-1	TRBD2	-	TGCGCCAGCAGCCACGGTACTAGCGGGATTAATGAGCAGTTCTTC	CASSHGTSGINEQFF
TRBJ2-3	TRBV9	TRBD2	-	TGTGCCAGCAGCCCGACTAGCCAGTCATCAACGGATACGCAGTATTTT	CASSPTSQSSTDTQYF
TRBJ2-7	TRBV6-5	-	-	TGTGCCAGCAGTTACTCAGGGCAGGGCCACGAGCAGTACTTC	CASSYSGQGHEQYF
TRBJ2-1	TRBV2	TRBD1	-	TGTGCCAGCAGCCCTCAGGGGGCGCCGGGCAATGAGCAGTTCTTC	CASSPQGAPGNEQFF
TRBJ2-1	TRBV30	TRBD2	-	TGTGCCTGGAGTGCGGGACTAGCGGGATACAATGAGCAGTTCTTC	CAWSAGLAGYNEQFF
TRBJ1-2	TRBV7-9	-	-	TGTGCCAGCAGCTCTTCGGGGGAAGGCTATGGCTACACCTTC	CASSSSGEGYGYTF
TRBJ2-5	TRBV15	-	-	TGTGCCACCAGCAGAGTTACAGGCGCCCAAGAGACCCAGTACTTC	CATSRVTGAQETQYF
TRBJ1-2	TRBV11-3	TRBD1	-	TGTGCCAGCAGCCGGGACAGGGTTTATGGCTACACCTTC	CASSRDRVYGYTF
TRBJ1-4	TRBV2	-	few	TGTGCCAGCAGGGGCCGCGTCGGGGGAGGAAAACTGTTTTTT	CASRGRVGGGKLFF
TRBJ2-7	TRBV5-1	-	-	TGCGCCAGCAGCTTGGGACTAGGTTGGACTTACGAGCAGTACTTC	CASSLGLGWTYEQYF
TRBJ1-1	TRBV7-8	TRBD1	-	TGTGCCAGCAGCTCGGACGGGACAGGGAGAACTGAAGCTTTCTTT	CASSSDGTGRTEAFF
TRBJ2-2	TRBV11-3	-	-	TGTGCCAGCAGCCTTAGGGGGATAGGGGAGCTGTTTTTT	CASSLRGIGELFF